One sample yielded the 21 T cell receptor beta chains listed below, sequenced in a study of vaccination and CD4 T cells after COVID-19 (dated 2022 in TCRdb). Their target antigens are unknown. Taken with the paper, the label for treatment or condition translates to: 10-day PBMC culture with coronavirus spike peptide pools or control peptides (ViraFEST assay). Library creation used PCR. TCRdb shows the sequencer as Illumina iSeq 100. DNA from cultured CD4+ T cells was subjected to TCR sequencing with the Oncomine TCR Beta short-read assay at the Johns Hopkins FTIC core. The public reads were run again by TCRdb, first through fastp at Q25 and then through MiXCR, and only productive beta chains were kept. Under each unique CDR3 protein, matching rows form one entry showing the most common genes and DNA. Here the sample has over 15,000 distinct CDR3 sequences; 44% occur a single time. The ten largest clonotypes hold about 3.7% of the sample.

Sequencing used CD4+ T cells from blood, cultured in vitro. The receptors originated from a human donor who had recovered from COVID-19.

This chain joins TRBV6-2 or TRBV6-3 and TRBJ2-7, with 13 bases that match TRBD2. The CDR3 covers 13 residues. Germline V gene sequence: CDR1 MNHEY, CDR2 SVGEGT. J gave up 3 bases and V 11 bases, and 4 bases lay outside the gene matches. CDR3 residues: CAVRTSGGYEQYF. CDR3 DNA: TGTGCCGTCCGGACTAGCGGGGGCTACGAGCAGTACTTC.

This clonotype showed up just once. The chain is built from TRBV30 and TRBJ1-6, with D unclear. The germline V gene encodes CDR1 GTSNPN and CDR2 SVGIG (reference sequence). The CDR3 spans 12 residues. The V end lost 3 bases, the J end lost 9 bases, and 9 bases lay between the germline ends. The CDR3 sequence is CAWSRQVSPLHF. For the CDR3, the DNA is TGTGCCTGGAGCCGGCAGGTTTCACCCCTCCACTTT.

The chain couples TRBV30 to TRBJ1-6; TRBD1 might be the D (5 bases). The CDR3 is made up of 16 amino acids. Germline V gene data show CDR1 as GTSNPN and CDR2 as SVGIG (reference sequence). V gave up 3 bases and J gave up 0 bases, with 12 bases separating them. In DNA form, the CDR3 reads TGTGCCTGGAGGGGGGGGACGAGCTCCTATAATTCACCCCTCCACTTT. This encodes CAWRGGTSSYNSPLHF.

Only a few counts were recorded for this clonotype. This chain links TRBV6-1 with TRBJ2-1; D is perhaps TRBD1 or TRBD2 (5 bases each). Trimming removed 4 bases from V and 0 bases from J, with 10 bases in between. CDR3 length equals 15 residues. CDR1 and CDR2 (germline): MNHNS, SASEGT. In DNA form, the CDR3 reads TGTGCCAGCAGTGGGGGGTACTACTCCTACAATGAGCAGTTCTTC. The encoded protein is CASSGGYYSYNEQFF.

V usage is TRBV20-1 and J usage is TRBJ2-1; 10 bases align to TRBD2. The germline V gene encodes CDR1 DFQATT and CDR2 SNEGSKA (reference sequence). The CDR3 has 19 amino acids. With V trimmed by 0 bases and J by 1 base, 12 bases remained unmatched. Here the CDR3 DNA reads TGCAGTGCTAGAGATCAGGAGCGGGAGGGCCTGAGTTCCTACAATGAGCAGTTCTTC. This translates into CSARDQEREGLSSYNEQFF.

This clonotype was counted only a few times. V is TRBV28 and J is TRBJ1-5, with D tentatively TRBD1 (5 bases). With 3 bases removed from V and 5 bases from J, the gap between germline ends came to 14 bases. This CDR3 contains 15 residues. The germline V gene has CDR1 MDHEN and CDR2 SYDVKM. CDR3 coding DNA: TGTGCCAGCAGTTTCGGGACGGGAAGACATCAGCCCCAGCATTTT. Amino acids: CASSFGTGRHQPQHF.

In this sample, this clonotype turned up once. This sequence joins TRBV7-3 and TRBJ2-1; a weak D match, TRBD2 (7 bases). Trimming shortened V by 6 bases and J by 5 bases, and 20 bases separated the two germline ends. The CDR3 consists of 16 residues. Germline V gene lookup returns CDR1 SGHTA and CDR2 FQGTGA. The CDR3 loop is CASRREGGTNHNEQFF. The CDR3 bases are TGTGCCAGCAGGAGGGAGGGAGGGACAAACCACAATGAGCAGTTCTTC. The variable domain in full, completed from reference TRBV7-3 and TRBJ2-1, reads GAGVSQTPSNKVTEKGKYVELRCDPISGHTALYWYRQSLGQGPEFLIYFQGTGAADDSGLPNDRFFAVRPEGSVSTLKIQRTERGDSAVYLCASRREGGTNHNEQFFGPGTRLTVL.

In its sample, this clonotype ranks as medium-sized. The chain uses TRBV6-5 and TRBJ1-5; D unresolved. This CDR3 is 14 amino acids long. Trimming shortened V by 4 bases and J by 3 bases, and 10 bases separated the two germline ends. Germline V gives CDR1 MNHEY, CDR2 SVGAGI. CDR3 nucleotides: TGTGCCAGCAGTTCGGGAGCCTTCAATCAGCCCCAGCATTTT. Translation gives CASSSGAFNQPQHF.

The genes are TRBV5-1 and TRBJ2-5; TRBD1 aligns across 7 bases. With V trimmed by 0 bases and J by 5 bases, 7 bases remained unmatched. This CDR3 contains 15 residues. Germline CDR1 reads SGHRS; CDR2 reads YFSETQ. Written as DNA, the CDR3 is TGCGCCAGCAGCTTGGGAGGGGGCCCCTGGGAGACCCAGTACTTC. Protein product: CASSLGGGPWETQYF.

The rearrangement links TRBV7-3 to TRBJ2-2; 7 bases align to TRBD2. Looked up from germline, CDR1 is SGHTA and CDR2 is FQGTGA. The V gene end was trimmed by 2 bases and the J gene end by 3 bases; junction bases not matched to a gene: 6. CDR3 length: 16 residues. The CDR3 protein is CASSLVSGEYTGELFF. Here the CDR3 DNA reads TGTGCCAGCAGCTTAGTGAGCGGGGAGTACACCGGGGAGCTGTTTTTT. Full variable domain (remainder filled in from reference TRBV7-3 and TRBJ2-2): GAGVSQTPSNKVTEKGKYVELRCDPISGHTALYWYRQSLGQGPEFLIYFQGTGAADDSGLPNDRFFAVRPEGSVSTLKIQRTERGDSAVYLCASSLVSGEYTGELFFGEGSRLTVL.

V and J are TRBV20-1 and TRBJ2-1, with TRBD2 matching over 9 bases. With 0 bases clipped from V and 1 base from J, the junction kept 4 bases outside the gene matches. Per germline, CDR1 DFQATT and CDR2 SNEGSKA (reference sequence). The CDR3 spans 16 residues. CDR3 DNA sequence: TGCAGTGCTAGAGATTTTGCGGGAGGGTCCTACAATGAGCAGTTCTTC. Translating gives CSARDFAGGSYNEQFF.

Comment on this clonotype: A much larger clone lies a single base off, so this may be a read error. The CDR3 DNA is TGCAGTGCTAGGACCCGAGGCGGGATGTACGAGCAGTACTTC. Protein sequence: CSARTRGGMYEQYF. The chain employs TRBV20-1 and TRBJ2-7; a weak D match, TRBD2 (6 bases). Deletions cut 3 bases from V and 4 bases from J, with 16 bases between. CDR1 DFQATT and CDR2 SNEGSKA come from the germline V gene (reference sequence). The length of the CDR3 is 14 residues.

This clonotype came up a few times. The chain couples TRBV7-9 to TRBJ2-1; 8 bases map to TRBD2. Germline CDR1 SEHNR, CDR2 FQNEAQ (reference sequence). CDR3 size: 15 residues. Trimming removed 4 bases from V and 7 bases from J; junction bases left unmatched: 9. CDR3 loop: CASSSGTRVGNEQFF. CDR3 coding DNA: TGTGCCAGCAGCTCCGGGACTAGAGTTGGAAATGAGCAGTTCTTC.

This clonotype was detected once. The gene calls are TRBV12-3 or TRBV12-4 and TRBJ2-5, with D uncertain. V was cut by 3 bases and J by 2 bases, with 7 bases left in between. This CDR3 contains 13 residues. The CDR3 coding sequence is TGTGCCAGCAGTTTCCAGAATCAAGAGACCCAGTACTTC. Amino acid sequence: CASSFQNQETQYF.

The rearrangement joins TRBV2 to TRBJ2-7; 9 bases line up with TRBD1. CDR1 and CDR2 from the germline V gene are SNHLY and FYNNEI. V shed 5 bases and J 4 bases; nucleotides not matched to a gene: 9. The CDR3 has 15 amino acids. CDR3 in amino acids: CASSYVGQGYYEQYF. DNA of the CDR3: TGTGCCAGCAGTTATGTGGGACAGGGATATTACGAGCAGTACTTC.

J is TRBJ2-5 and V is TRBV27; 13 positions agree with TRBD2. Germline lookup yields CDR1 MNHEY and CDR2 SMNVEV (reference sequence). V was pared by 5 bases and J by 10 bases, with 7 bases of the junction left unmatched. The CDR3 loop spans 14 amino acids. The CDR3 spells CASSNGLAGVIQYF. CDR3 nucleotide sequence: TGTGCCAGCAGTAATGGACTAGCGGGAGTGATCCAGTACTTC.

The CDR3 region is CASSLGGQGAQPQHF. The CDR3 DNA reads TGTGCCAGCAGCTTGGGGGGACAGGGGGCCCAGCCCCAGCATTTT. The chain uses TRBV5-6 and TRBJ1-5; 12 nucleotides line up with TRBD1. The CDR3 loop spans 15 amino acids. The germline V gene encodes CDR1 SGHDT and CDR2 YYEEEE. Trimming removed 0 bases from V and 7 bases from J; junction bases left unmatched: 2.

The V call is TRBV27, the J call TRBJ2-3; TRBD2 matches at 10 bases. CDR1 MNHEY and CDR2 SMNVEV come from the germline V gene (reference sequence). CDR3 length: 16 amino acids. J gave up 1 base and V 5 bases, and 6 bases lay outside the gene matches. CDR3 bases: TGTGCCAGCAGTCCCCGACTAGCGGGTGGCACAGATACGCAGTATTTT. This encodes CASSPRLAGGTDTQYF.

This clonotype was seen a handful of times. The chain combines TRBV19 with TRBJ1-1; 7 nucleotides line up with TRBD1. V dropped 5 bases and J dropped 0; count of bases not matched to a gene: 6. Germline values: CDR1 LNHDA, CDR2 SQIVND (reference sequence). The CDR3 is 15 residues long. The CDR3 reads CASSPRQGVNTEAFF. The CDR3 DNA reads TGTGCCAGTAGTCCCCGCCAGGGGGTGAACACTGAAGCTTTCTTT.

This clonotype was observed a few times. V is TRBV20-1 and J is TRBJ2-2; D gene uncertain. The V and J ends lost 5 bases and 5 bases respectively, with 6 bases between them. Germline V lookup: CDR1 DFQATT, CDR2 SNEGSKA (reference sequence). The CDR3 has 11 amino acids. The CDR3 region is CSARLTGELFF. DNA for the CDR3: TGCAGTGCTCGATTGACCGGGGAGCTGTTTTTT.

This clonotype has a handful of counts. The V and J genes are TRBV19 and TRBJ2-5, with 8 bases fitting TRBD1. This CDR3 is built from 13 residues. Germline CDR1 and CDR2: LNHDA and SQIVND (reference sequence). The junction had 2 bases not matched to a gene; V was cut back by 5 bases and J by 3 bases. CDR3 nucleotide sequence: TGTGCCAGTAGTCTGGACAGGGAAGAGACCCAGTACTTC. It specifies CASSLDREETQYF.